This TCR beta chain was captured in a study of blood T cell repertoires in COVID-19. The wider study: The samples span acute and convalescent COVID-19 from the United States, Italy and Spain. T cells, B-cell-depleted T cells, or PBMCs supplied cDNA or gDNA.

Germline CDR1 and CDR2: MDHEN and SYDVKM. V lost 6 bases to trimming and J lost 7 bases, with 9 bases between them. The CDR3 has 12 amino acids. Original processing methods: Using reference gene primer amplification, nucleated cell counts were estimated. Profiling relied on immunoSEQ multiplex PCR, and the TCRdb table lists in-frame clones only, not all of them. D and trimming were read from the DNA, whereas the V and J calls and clone size are those reported in that table. The data contain about 250,000 clones, approximately 90% of them seen just once; the ten biggest clones take up 0.95% to 1%. Sequencing was done on a sample of peripheral blood. This chain connects TRBV28 to TRBJ2-2, with D hard to call. The TCR comes from a woman in her forties who had recovered from COVID-19. CDR3 DNA: TGTGCCAGCAGCCTCCCTCTCGGGGAGCTGTTTTTT. This sequence encodes CASSLPLGELFF.